This T cell receptor (beta chain) originates from a study of OX40 agonist ivuxolimab in advanced cancers. Study in general: Six ivuxolimab dose levels, 0.01 to 10 mg/kg, were given intravenously every 2 weeks. Hepatocellular carcinoma, melanoma, renal cell or head and neck cancer affected the dose-escalation patients.

CDR1 and CDR2 (germline): MNHEY, SMNVEV (reference sequence). This CDR3 spans 14 amino acids. V shed 5 bases, J shed 4 bases, and the junction held 7 bases outside the gene matches. On cycle 4 day 1 and cycle 7 day 1, as well as at baseline, blood was sampled. Overall study results and limits: Clonal expansion in partial responders at 0.1-3.0 mg/kg ranked among the lowest.

About this clone itself: Its antigen is currently unknown.

Repertoires were generated with immunoSEQ multiplex PCR, while TCRdb's copy carries only in-frame clones and drops some. The sample holds about 64,000 clones, roughly 80% seen once. The source of this sequence is an adult with an advanced solid tumor such as melanoma, head and neck, liver or kidney cancer. Here the sequenced sample was CD4+ or CD8+ T cells sorted from blood, taken in a trial of the OX40 agonist ivuxolimab. The chain carries TRBV27 and TRBJ2-7; 8 positions match TRBD1. The CDR3 DNA sequence: TGTGCCAGCAGTCCCCGGGACAGGATTTACGAGCAGTACTTC. Translation: CASSPRDRIYEQYF.